This is a list of T cell receptor beta chains from one sample in a study of shared clonotypes between healthy human individuals. Method: immunoSEQ multiplex PCR; TCRdb's copy keeps in-frame clones and lacks some. The top ten hold 1.5% to 2% of the sample, which has about 2.1 million clones, about 92% seen once. Sequenced sample: naive CD8+ T cells from PBMCs. All receptors come from a man between 18 and 29 years old in good health. Some clones in this sample may be carry-over from other donors' samples. Both conserved end residues are part of each CDR3. The D gene is left open where the match is weak. Some rows mark clone size as missing; the rest say once, few, many or name a class of expanded clone.

15 | TRBJ1-1 | TRBD1 | TRBV19 | - | CASSSDFWGTDEAFF | TGTGCCAGTAGTAGCGATTTTTGGGGGACAGACGAAGCTTTCTTT
13 | TRBJ1-1 | - | TRBV28 | few | CASSFVLVSEAFF | TGTGCCAGCAGTTTCGTCTTGGTCTCCGAAGCTTTCTTT
13 | TRBJ2-7 | - | TRBV19 | - | CASSIGSTYEQYF | TGTGCCAGTAGTATAGGCAGCACCTACGAGCAGTACTTC
23 | TRBJ2-2 | - | TRBV2 | - | CASSEPLLDPWDIVGVWAGELFF | TGTGCCAGCAGTGAACCCCTTTTAGATCCCTGGGATATCGTCGGAGTCTGGGCCGGGGAGCTGTTTTTT
16 | TRBJ2-7 | TRBD2 | TRBV11-2 | - | CASSPHQRAGGYEQYF | TGTGCCAGCAGCCCCCATCAGCGAGCGGGAGGGTACGAGCAGTACTTC
13 | TRBJ2-2 | TRBD2 | TRBV29-1 | - | CSAGLAFTGELFF | TGCAGCGCCGGACTAGCATTCACCGGGGAGCTGTTTTTT
14 | TRBJ2-3 | - | TRBV9 | - | CASSSRTSTDTQYF | TGTGCCAGCAGCTCCCGGACAAGCACAGATACGCAGTATTTT
18 | TRBJ2-3 | - | TRBV5-4 | - | CASSFVQGEAIHQGTQYF | TGTGCCAGCAGCTTTGTACAGGGTGAGGCGATTCATCAAGGTACGCAGTATTTT
14 | TRBJ2-7 | TRBD2 | TRBV10-3 | - | CAISESGVDYEQYF | TGTGCCATCAGTGAAAGCGGGGTGGACTACGAGCAGTACTTC
14 | TRBJ2-7 | - | TRBV6-1 | - | CASREGLTPSEQYF | TGTGCCAGCAGGGAGGGTTTAACGCCATCCGAGCAGTACTTC
12 | TRBJ2-7 | - | TRBV29-1 | - | CSVDSGAHEQYF | TGCAGCGTTGATTCCGGGGCCCACGAGCAGTACTTC
13 | TRBJ2-3 | TRBD1 | TRBV27 | - | CASSQGVEDTQYF | TGTGCCAGCAGCCAGGGGGTCGAGGATACGCAGTATTTT
16 | TRBJ1-1 | - | TRBV6-5 | - | CASSYGGVQGVREAFF | TGTGCCAGCAGTTACGGCGGGGTTCAGGGAGTGCGTGAAGCTTTCTTT
16 | TRBJ2-5 | TRBD2 | TRBV7-8 | - | CASSSYGLGREETQYF | TGTGCCAGCAGCTCCTACGGACTAGGGAGGGAGGAGACCCAGTACTTC
15 | TRBJ1-5 | TRBD1 | TRBV6-1 | - | CASRDRGRGNQPQHF | TGTGCCAGCAGGGACAGGGGGCGAGGCAATCAGCCCCAGCATTTT
13 | TRBJ1-1 | - | TRBV9 | - | CASSVGGLTEAFF | TGTGCCAGCAGCGTCGGGGGTCTGACTGAAGCTTTCTTT
15 | TRBJ2-1 | - | TRBV7-9 | - | CASSLSEDSYNEQFF | TGTGCCAGCAGCTTAAGCGAAGACTCCTACAATGAGCAGTTCTTC
19 | TRBJ1-3 | TRBD1 | TRBV28 | - | CASKPPFGRGRSSGNTIYF | TGTGCCAGCAAACCACCTTTTGGCAGGGGGCGAAGCTCTGGAAACACCATATATTTT
14 | TRBJ1-1 | TRBD1 | TRBV5-3 | once | CARSDDRVDTEAFF | TGTGCCAGAAGCGACGACAGGGTCGACACTGAAGCTTTCTTT
13 | TRBJ1-2 | - | TRBV6-6 | once | CASITPAGSGYTF | TGTGCCAGCATTACCCCCGCAGGGTCTGGCTACACCTTC
18 | TRBJ2-1 | - | TRBV28 | - | CASSLSWRTVFQDNEQFF | TGTGCCAGCAGTTTATCTTGGCGGACTGTTTTTCAGGACAATGAGCAGTTCTTC
16 | TRBJ2-7 | TRBD1 | TRBV4-1 | - | CASSQKFRDRVHEQYF | TGCGCCAGCAGCCAAAAATTCCGGGACAGGGTCCACGAGCAGTACTTC
15 | TRBJ2-7 | TRBD2 | TRBV18 | - | CASSPPASGSREQYF | TGTGCCAGCTCACCACCTGCTAGCGGGAGTCGCGAGCAGTACTTC
14 | TRBJ1-1 | - | TRBV9 | - | CASSERQTPTVAFF | TGTGCCAGCAGCGAGCGACAGACTCCCACGGTGGCTTTCTTT
13 | TRBJ1-1 | TRBD1 | TRBV29-1 | few | CSALDRGNTEAFF | TGCAGCGCCCTGGACAGGGGGAACACTGAAGCTTTCTTT
15 | TRBJ2-7 | TRBD1 | TRBV5-1 | - | CASSSSGTGAYEQYF | TGCGCCAGCAGCTCCTCCGGGACAGGGGCCTACGAGCAGTACTTC
13 | TRBJ2-7 | TRBD1 | TRBV2 | - | CASRERQGDEQYF | TGTGCCAGCAGGGAACGACAGGGAGACGAGCAGTACTTC
17 | TRBJ1-4 | TRBD1 | TRBV9 | - | CASSVEDPGQGDEKLFF | TGTGCCAGCAGCGTAGAGGATCCGGGACAGGGGGATGAAAAACTGTTTTTT